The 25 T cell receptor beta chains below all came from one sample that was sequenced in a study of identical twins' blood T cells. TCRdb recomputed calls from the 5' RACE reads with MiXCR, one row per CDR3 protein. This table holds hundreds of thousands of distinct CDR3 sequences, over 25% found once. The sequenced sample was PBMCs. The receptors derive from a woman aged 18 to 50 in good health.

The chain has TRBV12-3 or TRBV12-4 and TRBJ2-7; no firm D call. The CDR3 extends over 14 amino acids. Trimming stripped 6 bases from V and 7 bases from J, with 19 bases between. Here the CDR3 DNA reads TGTGCCAGCAGCCAAAGCAGACGACTCAGTGAGCAGTACTTC. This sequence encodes CASSQSRRLSEQYF.

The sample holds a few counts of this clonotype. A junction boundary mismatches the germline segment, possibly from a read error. For the CDR3, the DNA is TGTGTTAGTGCCCCCCTCGGGGACTACGAGCAGTACTTC. Amino acids: CVSAPLGDYEQYF. The genes are TRBV12-5 and TRBJ2-7; tentative D call: TRBD2 (5 bases). CDR1 LGHNT and CDR2 FRNRAP come from the germline V gene. CDR3 length: 13 residues.

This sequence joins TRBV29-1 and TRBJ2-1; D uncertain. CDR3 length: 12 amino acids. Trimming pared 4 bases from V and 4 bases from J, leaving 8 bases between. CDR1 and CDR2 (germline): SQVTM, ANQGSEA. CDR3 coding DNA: TGCAGCGTTGGACCGGTATACAATGAGCAGTTCTTC. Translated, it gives CSVGPVYNEQFF.

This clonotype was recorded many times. The CDR3, as DNA: TGCAGTGCTAGAGACGATGGCACAGATACGCAGTATTTT. Protein sequence: CSARDDGTDTQYF. This chain connects TRBV20-1 to TRBJ2-3; D gene ambiguous. The V gene lost 0 bases and the J gene lost 1 base, with 5 bases spanning the gap. Germline CDR1 DFQATT, CDR2 SNEGSKA (reference sequence). The CDR3 sequence is 13 residues long.

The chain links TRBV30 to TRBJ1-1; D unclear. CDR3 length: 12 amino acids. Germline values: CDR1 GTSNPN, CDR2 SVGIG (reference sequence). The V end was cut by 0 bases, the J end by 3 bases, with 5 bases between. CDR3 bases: TGTGCCTGGAGTGTCGGCGACACTGAAGCTTTCTTT. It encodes CAWSVGDTEAFF.

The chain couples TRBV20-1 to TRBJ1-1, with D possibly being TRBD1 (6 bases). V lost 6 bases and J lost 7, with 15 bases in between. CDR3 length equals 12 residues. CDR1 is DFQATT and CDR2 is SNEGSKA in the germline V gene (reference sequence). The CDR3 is CSAARVDSEAFF. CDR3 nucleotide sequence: TGCAGTGCCGCCCGGGTGGACAGTGAAGCTTTCTTT.

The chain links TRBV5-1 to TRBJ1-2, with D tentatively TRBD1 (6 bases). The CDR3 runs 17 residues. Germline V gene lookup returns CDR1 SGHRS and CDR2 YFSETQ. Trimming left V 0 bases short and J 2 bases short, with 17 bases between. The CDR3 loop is CASSLVRDKGPNYGYTF. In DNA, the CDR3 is TGCGCCAGCAGCTTGGTCCGGGACAAGGGGCCGAACTATGGCTACACCTTC.

CDR3 nucleotides: TGTGCCAGCAGCCCGGACCGAAACTACAATGAGCAGTTCTTC. This gives the protein CASSPDRNYNEQFF. The J gene is TRBJ2-1, the V gene TRBV13, with unresolved D. Trimming removed 5 bases at V and 3 bases at J, with 11 bases between. The CDR3 is 14 residues long. Looked up from germline, CDR1 is PRHDT and CDR2 is FYEKMQ (reference sequence). Using reference TRBV13 and TRBJ2-1 for the parts outside the CDR3, the full variable domain is AAGVIQSPRHLIKEKRETATLKCYPIPRHDTVYWYQQGPGQDPQFLISFYEKMQSDKGSIPDRFSAQQFSDYHSELNMSSLELGDSALYFCASSPDRNYNEQFFGPGTRLTVL.

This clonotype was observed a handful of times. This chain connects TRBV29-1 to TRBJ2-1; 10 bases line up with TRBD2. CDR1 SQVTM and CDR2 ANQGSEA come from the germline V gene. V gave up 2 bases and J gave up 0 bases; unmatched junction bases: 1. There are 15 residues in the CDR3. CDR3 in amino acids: CSVEPSGSSYNEQFF. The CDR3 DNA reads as TGCAGCGTTGAACCTAGCGGGAGCTCCTACAATGAGCAGTTCTTC.

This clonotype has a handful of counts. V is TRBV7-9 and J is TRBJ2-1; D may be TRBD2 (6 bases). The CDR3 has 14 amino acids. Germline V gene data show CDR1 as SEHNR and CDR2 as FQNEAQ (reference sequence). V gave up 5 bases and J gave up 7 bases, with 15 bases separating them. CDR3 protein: CASSTQGGENEQFF. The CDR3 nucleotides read TGTGCCAGCAGCACGCAGGGAGGTGAAAATGAGCAGTTCTTC. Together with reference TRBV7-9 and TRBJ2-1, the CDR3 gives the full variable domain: DTGVSQNPRHKITKRGQNVTFRCDPISEHNRLYWYRQTLGQGPEFLTYFQNEAQLEKSRLLSDRFSAERPKGSFSTLEIQRTEQGDSAMYLCASSTQGGENEQFFGPGTRLTVL.

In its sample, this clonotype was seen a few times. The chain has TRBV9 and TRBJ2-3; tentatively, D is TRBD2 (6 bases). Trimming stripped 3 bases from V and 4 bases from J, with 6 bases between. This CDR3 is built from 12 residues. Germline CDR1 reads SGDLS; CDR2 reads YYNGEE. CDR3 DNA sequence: TGTGCCAGCAGCGGACTAGCAGATACGCAGTATTTT. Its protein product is CASSGLADTQYF. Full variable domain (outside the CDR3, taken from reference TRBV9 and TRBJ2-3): DSGVTQTPKHLITATGQRVTLRCSPRSGDLSVYWYQQSLDQGLQFLIQYYNGEERAKGNILERFSAQQFPDLHSELNLSSLELGDSALYFCASSGLADTQYFGPGTRLTVL.

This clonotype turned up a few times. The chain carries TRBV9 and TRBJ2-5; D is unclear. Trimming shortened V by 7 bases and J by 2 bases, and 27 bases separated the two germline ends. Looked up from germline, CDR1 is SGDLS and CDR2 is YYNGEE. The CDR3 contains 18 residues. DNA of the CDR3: TGTGCCAGCGTCATCCCGCTCGGGCCATATCCCAATCAAGAGACCCAGTACTTC. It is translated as CASVIPLGPYPNQETQYF. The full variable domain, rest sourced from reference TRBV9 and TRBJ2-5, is DSGVTQTPKHLITATGQRVTLRCSPRSGDLSVYWYQQSLDQGLQFLIQYYNGEERAKGNILERFSAQQFPDLHSELNLSSLELGDSALYFCASVIPLGPYPNQETQYFGPGTRLLVL.

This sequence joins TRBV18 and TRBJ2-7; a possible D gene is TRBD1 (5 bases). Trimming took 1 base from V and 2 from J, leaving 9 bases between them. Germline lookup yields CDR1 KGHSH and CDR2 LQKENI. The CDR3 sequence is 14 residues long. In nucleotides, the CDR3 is TGTGCCAGCTCACCACAGACAGCGACCTACGAGCAGTACTTC. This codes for CASSPQTATYEQYF. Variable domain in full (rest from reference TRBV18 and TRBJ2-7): NAGVMQNPRHLVRRRGQEARLRCSPMKGHSHVYWYRQLPEEGLKFMVYLQKENIIDESGMPKERFSAEFPKEGPSILRIQQVVRGDSAAYFCASSPQTATYEQYFGPGTRLTVT.

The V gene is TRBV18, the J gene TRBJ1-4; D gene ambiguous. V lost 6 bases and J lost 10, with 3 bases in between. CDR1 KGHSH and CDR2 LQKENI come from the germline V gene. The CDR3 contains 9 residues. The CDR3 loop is CASSGKLFF. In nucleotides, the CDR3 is TGTGCCAGCTCCGGAAAACTGTTTTTT.

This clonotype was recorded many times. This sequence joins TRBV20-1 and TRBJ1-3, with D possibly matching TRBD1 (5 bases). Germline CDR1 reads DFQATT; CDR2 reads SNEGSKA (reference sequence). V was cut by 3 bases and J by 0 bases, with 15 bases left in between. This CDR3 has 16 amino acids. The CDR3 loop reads CSASRPGTTSGNTIYF. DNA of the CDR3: TGCAGTGCTAGTCGTCCAGGGACTACCTCTGGAAACACCATATATTTT.

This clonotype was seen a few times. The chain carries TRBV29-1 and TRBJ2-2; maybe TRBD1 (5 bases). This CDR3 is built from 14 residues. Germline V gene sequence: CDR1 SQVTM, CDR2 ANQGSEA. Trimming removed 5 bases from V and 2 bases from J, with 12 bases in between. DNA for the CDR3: TGCAGCGTTAAATCAGGGATTAACACCGGGGAGCTGTTTTTT. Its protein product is CSVKSGINTGELFF.

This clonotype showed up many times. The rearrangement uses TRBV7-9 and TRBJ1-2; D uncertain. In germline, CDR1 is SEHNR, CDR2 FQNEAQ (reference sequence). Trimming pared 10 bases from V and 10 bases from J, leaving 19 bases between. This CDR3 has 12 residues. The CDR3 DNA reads TGTGCCATCGCCAAAGCACAGATTCCCTACACCTTC. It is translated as CAIAKAQIPYTF.

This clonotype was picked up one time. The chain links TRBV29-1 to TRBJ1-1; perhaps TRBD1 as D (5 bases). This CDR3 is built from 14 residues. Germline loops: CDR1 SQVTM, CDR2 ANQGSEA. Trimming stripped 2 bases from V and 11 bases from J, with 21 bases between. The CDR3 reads CSVETTWGNRSAFF. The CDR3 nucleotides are TGCAGCGTTGAAACGACATGGGGGAATAGGTCGGCTTTCTTT. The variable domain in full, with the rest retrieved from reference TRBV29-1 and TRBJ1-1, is SAVISQKPSRDICQRGTSLTIQCQVDSQVTMMFWYRQQPGQSLTLIATANQGSEATYESGFVIDKFPISRPNLTFSTLTVSNMSPEDSSIYLCSVETTWGNRSAFFGQGTRLTVV.

The chain's CDR3 is CASSRGQCNSKQFF. For the CDR3, the DNA is TGTGCCAGCAGCCGGGGGCAATGTAATTCTAAGCAGTTCTTC. This rearrangement joins TRBV11-2 to TRBJ2-1; the D call may be TRBD1 or TRBD2 (6 bases each). Germline V lookup: CDR1 SGHAT, CDR2 FQNNGV. The CDR3 has 14 residues. Trimming cost V 5 bases and J 11 bases, with 19 bases left between them.

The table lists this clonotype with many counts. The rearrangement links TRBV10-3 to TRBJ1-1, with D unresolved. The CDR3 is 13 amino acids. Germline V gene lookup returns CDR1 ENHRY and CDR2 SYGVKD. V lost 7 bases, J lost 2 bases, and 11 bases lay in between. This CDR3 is CAITLGPNTEAFF. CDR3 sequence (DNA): TGTGCCATCACGTTGGGCCCCAACACTGAAGCTTTCTTT.

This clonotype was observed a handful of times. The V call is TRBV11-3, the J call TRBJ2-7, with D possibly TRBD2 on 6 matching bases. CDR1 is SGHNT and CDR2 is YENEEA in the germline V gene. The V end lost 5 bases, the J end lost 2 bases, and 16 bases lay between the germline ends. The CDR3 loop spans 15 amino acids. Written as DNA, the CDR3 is TGTGCCAGCAGCCGCAGTGGACTACCCGCCTACGAGCAGTACTTC. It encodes CASSRSGLPAYEQYF.

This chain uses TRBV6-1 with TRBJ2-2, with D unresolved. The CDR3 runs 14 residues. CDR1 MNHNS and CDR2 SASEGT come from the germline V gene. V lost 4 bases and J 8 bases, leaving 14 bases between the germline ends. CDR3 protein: CASSVEPRGGELFF. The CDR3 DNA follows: TGTGCCAGCAGTGTGGAGCCCCGTGGAGGGGAGCTGTTTTTT.

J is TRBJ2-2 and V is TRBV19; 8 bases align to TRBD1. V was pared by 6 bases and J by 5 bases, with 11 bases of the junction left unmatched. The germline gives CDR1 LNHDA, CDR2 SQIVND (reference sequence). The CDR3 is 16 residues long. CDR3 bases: TGTGCCAGTAGCCCCCGTGGACAGGGCGGGACCGGGGAGCTGTTTTTT. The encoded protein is CASSPRGQGGTGELFF.

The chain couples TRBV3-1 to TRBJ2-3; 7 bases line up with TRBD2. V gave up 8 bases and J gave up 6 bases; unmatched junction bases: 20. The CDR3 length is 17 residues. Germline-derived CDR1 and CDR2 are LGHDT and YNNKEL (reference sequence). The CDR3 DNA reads TGTGCCAGCGGCCTAGGTGCGGGGGACCTAGCGAGTGATACGCAGTATTTT. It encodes CASGLGAGDLASDTQYF.

The CDR3 sequence: CASSFLAGGRNEQFF. The CDR3 region has the DNA TGTGCCAGCAGTTTCCTAGCGGGAGGGCGGAATGAGCAGTTCTTC. The chain couples TRBV12-3 or TRBV12-4 to TRBJ2-1; 12 nucleotides align to TRBD2. V trimming: 3 bases; J trimming: 7 bases; junction bases outside the gene matches: 4. The CDR3 sequence is 15 residues long.